These 24 T cell receptor beta chains originate from one sample sequenced in a study of blood T cell repertoires in COVID-19. The repertoire was sequenced with immunoSEQ multiplex PCR; TCRdb's copy has only in-frame clones and lacks some. Of 90,000 to 120,000 clones in the sample, about 80% are singletons; the top ten hold around 4.4%. Specimen: peripheral blood. All receptors derive from a man aged 70-80 years with acute or convalescent COVID-19.

The J gene is TRBJ1-2, the V gene TRBV3-1 (or the pseudogene TRBV3-2); 7 bases agree with TRBD1. With V trimmed by 3 bases and J by 8 bases, 6 bases remained unmatched. Germline CDR1 LGHDT, CDR2 YNNKEL (reference sequence). This CDR3 region has 13 residues. Written as DNA, the CDR3 is TGTGCCAGCAGCCACAGACAGGGACGAGGCTACACCTTC. It is translated as CASSHRQGRGYTF.

The J gene is TRBJ2-3, the V gene TRBV29-1; 11 bases match TRBD2. V was pared by 7 bases and J by 4 bases, with 19 bases of the junction left unmatched. CDR1 and CDR2 from the germline V gene are SQVTM and ANQGSEA. This CDR3 has 18 residues. The CDR3 nucleotides read TGCAGCGCCCTGGTGGCTAGCGGGGGGCGTTCGGTTCCAGATACGCAGTATTTT. As protein: CSALVASGGRSVPDTQYF.

The chain carries TRBV20-1 and TRBJ1-2, with 7 positions matching TRBD1. Germline CDR1 DFQATT, CDR2 SNEGSKA (reference sequence). With 4 bases clipped from V and 1 base from J, the junction kept 6 bases outside the gene matches. The length of the CDR3 is 14 residues. This CDR3 reads CSATDRVLNYGYTF. CDR3 DNA sequence: TGCAGTGCTACTGACAGGGTCCTTAACTATGGCTACACCTTC.

The J gene is TRBJ2-3, the V gene TRBV5-1; 10 nucleotides align to TRBD2. Germline values: CDR1 SGHRS, CDR2 YFSETQ. V trimming: 5 bases; J trimming: 0 bases; junction bases outside the gene matches: 6. This CDR3 comprises 16 residues. In DNA, the CDR3 is TGCGCCAGCAGTCAAACACTAGCGGGGAGCACAGATACGCAGTATTTT. It encodes CASSQTLAGSTDTQYF.

The chain carries TRBV13 and TRBJ2-7; D call uncertain. Trimming shortened V by 5 bases and J by 2 bases, and 13 bases separated the two germline ends. Germline V gene lookup returns CDR1 PRHDT and CDR2 FYEKMQ (reference sequence). The CDR3 runs 14 residues. The CDR3 nucleotides read TGTGCCAGCAGCCCCTCACGGGTTCCCTACGAGCAGTACTTC. Translation: CASSPSRVPYEQYF. The full variable domain, its missing parts supplied by reference TRBV13 and TRBJ2-7, is AAGVIQSPRHLIKEKRETATLKCYPIPRHDTVYWYQQGPGQDPQFLISFYEKMQSDKGSIPDRFSAQQFSDYHSELNMSSLELGDSALYFCASSPSRVPYEQYFGPGTRLTVT.

The V call is TRBV27, the J call TRBJ1-5; unclear D gene. The CDR3 spans 13 residues. V gave up 2 bases and J gave up 4 bases, with 6 bases separating them. The germline V gene encodes CDR1 MNHEY and CDR2 SMNVEV (reference sequence). The DNA for the CDR3 is TGTGCCAGCAGTTTAACGGGGAATCAGCCCCAGCATTTT. It yields the protein CASSLTGNQPQHF.

V gene TRBV13 combines with J gene TRBJ1-4, with D uncertain. With 5 bases removed from V and 4 bases from J, the gap between germline ends came to 11 bases. Germline loops: CDR1 PRHDT, CDR2 FYEKMQ (reference sequence). The CDR3 extends over 14 amino acids. CDR3 in DNA: TGTGCCAGCAGCAGTTCTTCCGGTAATGAAAAACTGTTTTTT. It encodes CASSSSSGNEKLFF.

The chain recombines TRBV6-2 or TRBV6-3 with TRBJ1-5, with D hard to call. From germline, CDR1 is MNHEY and CDR2 SVGEGT. The ends were cut back, 2 bases at V and 2 bases at J, with 10 bases in the middle. The CDR3 covers 15 residues. The DNA of the CDR3 is TGTGCCAGCAGTTACCATAAGGAGGGCAATCAGCCCCAGCATTTT. Amino acids: CASSYHKEGNQPQHF.

V gene TRBV2 combines with J gene TRBJ1-1; D is uncertain. CDR3 length: 15 residues. V lost 0 bases, J lost 1 base, and 9 bases lay in between. Germline assignment: CDR1 SNHLY and CDR2 FYNNEI. The DNA of the CDR3 is TGTGCCAGCAGTGAAGCGCTTCTAAGGAACACTGAAGCTTTCTTT. This sequence encodes CASSEALLRNTEAFF.

The chain has TRBV27 and TRBJ2-7, with 7 bases aligning to TRBD1. With V trimmed by 4 bases and J by 0 bases, 9 bases remained unmatched. The CDR3 spans 16 residues. The germline CDR1 and CDR2 sequences are MNHEY and SMNVEV (reference sequence). For the CDR3, the DNA is TGTGCCAGCAGTTCCGTCATACAGGGGAACTCCTACGAGCAGTACTTC. Protein: CASSSVIQGNSYEQYF.

The chain couples TRBV5-6 to TRBJ2-7, with TRBD2 matching over 7 bases. CDR1 and CDR2 from the germline V gene are SGHDT and YYEEEE. The J segment lost 0 bases and the V segment lost 2 bases, leaving 5 bases of the junction unmatched. The CDR3 is 15 amino acids. The CDR3 sequence: CASSFLGGDSYEQYF. The CDR3 DNA sequence: TGTGCCAGCAGCTTTCTTGGGGGGGACTCCTACGAGCAGTACTTC.

This chain connects TRBV18 to TRBJ1-3; 10 bases fit TRBD1. The trim removed 4 bases at V and 8 bases at J, leaving 2 bases unmatched. There are 13 residues in the CDR3. CDR1 and CDR2 (germline): KGHSH, LQKENI. The DNA of the CDR3 is TGTGCCAGCTCACGACAGGGGGCAGACACCATATATTTT. Protein: CASSRQGADTIYF. Full variable domain (missing parts from reference TRBV18 and TRBJ1-3): NAGVMQNPRHLVRRRGQEARLRCSPMKGHSHVYWYRQLPEEGLKFMVYLQKENIIDESGMPKERFSAEFPKEGPSILRIQQVVRGDSAAYFCASSRQGADTIYFGEGSWLTVV.

The genes are TRBV13 and TRBJ2-7, with 8 bases fitting TRBD1. Germline trimming cut 3 bases from V and 2 bases from J; bases unmatched to any gene: 6. This CDR3 is built from 15 residues. Germline-derived CDR1 and CDR2 are PRHDT and FYEKMQ (reference sequence). CDR3 sequence (DNA): TGTGCCAGCAGCTTGCGTGGGACAGGAACCTACGAGCAGTACTTC. The encoded protein is CASSLRGTGTYEQYF.

The chain couples TRBV2 to TRBJ1-3, with 7 bases matching TRBD1. The ends lost 5 bases at V and 2 bases at J; junction bases unmatched: 6. This CDR3 contains 15 residues. Germline lookup yields CDR1 SNHLY and CDR2 FYNNEI. The CDR3, as DNA: TGTGCCAGCAGTTTACAGGGGAAAACTGGAAACACCATATATTTT. It specifies CASSLQGKTGNTIYF.

The J gene is TRBJ2-7, the V gene TRBV11-2, with TRBD2 identical over 8 bases. Trimming took 5 bases from V and 5 from J; bases not matched to a gene: 17. CDR3 length: 17 residues. Germline values: CDR1 SGHAT, CDR2 FQNNGV. CDR3 protein: CASSPTPQELAVNEQYF. The CDR3 DNA is TGTGCCAGCAGCCCCACCCCGCAAGAACTAGCGGTCAACGAGCAGTACTTC.

The chain is built from TRBV4-3 and TRBJ1-1, with D possibly TRBD1 on 5 matching bases. Per germline, CDR1 LGHNA and CDR2 YSLEER. V was clipped by 0 bases and J by 5 bases, with 10 bases between them. There are 14 residues in the CDR3. The CDR3, as DNA: TGCGCCAGCAGCCAAGAAAAGGGGCCGACTGAAGCTTTCTTT. This translates into CASSQEKGPTEAFF.

The chain has TRBV7-8 and TRBJ2-5; 10 nucleotides agree with TRBD2. The germline CDR1 and CDR2 sequences are SGHVS and FQNEAQ. The CDR3 totals 15 residues. The V segment lost 3 bases and the J segment 7 bases; nucleotides outside the gene matches: 8. The CDR3 spells CASSFGLAGVGTQYF. The CDR3 DNA reads TGTGCCAGCAGCTTTGGTCTAGCGGGGGTCGGGACCCAGTACTTC. The variable domain in full, with the rest retrieved from reference TRBV7-8 and TRBJ2-5, is GAGVSQSPRYKVAKRGQDVALRCDPISGHVSLFWYQQALGQGPEFLTYFQNEAQLDKSGLPSDRFFAERPEGSVSTLKIQRTQQEDSAVYLCASSFGLAGVGTQYFGPGTRLLVL.

The V gene is TRBV5-1, the J gene TRBJ1-5, with TRBD1 matching 9 bases. Trimming cost V 10 bases and J 7 bases; bases outside gene matches: 12. The CDR3 has 14 amino acids. From germline, CDR1 is SGHRS and CDR2 YFSETQ. The CDR3 region has the DNA TGCGCCTCCAGCAGGGGACAGGGCGGGCAGCCCCAGCATTTT. This sequence encodes CASSRGQGGQPQHF.

Only a few counts were recorded for this clone. V usage is TRBV20-1 and J usage is TRBJ1-1, with a weak D call TRBD1 (5 bases). The CDR3 extends over 11 amino acids. V dropped 3 bases and J dropped 7 bases, with 9 bases sitting between them. CDR1 is DFQATT and CDR2 is SNEGSKA in the germline V gene (reference sequence). The CDR3 nucleotides are TGCAGTGCTAGGCAGGGCCGTGAAGCTTTCTTT. Its protein is CSARQGREAFF.

The CDR3 sequence is CASSYIPGSSGNTIYF. CDR3 bases: TGCGCCAGCAGCTATATACCAGGAAGCTCTGGAAACACCATATATTTT. This rearrangement joins TRBV5-1 to TRBJ1-3, with no clear D. The CDR3 sequence is 16 residues long. Deletions cut 3 bases from V and 0 bases from J, with 13 bases between. Looked up from germline, CDR1 is SGHRS and CDR2 is YFSETQ.

The gene calls are TRBV12-5 and TRBJ1-3, with 7 bases that match TRBD1. J was trimmed by 2 bases and V by 0 bases; bases with no gene match: 7. The CDR3 length is 17 residues. The V gene's germline CDR1 is LGHNT and CDR2 FRNRAP. The DNA for the CDR3 is TGTGCTAGTGGTTTGGTACTTTGGCAGGGGGCTGGAAACACCATATATTTT. This sequence encodes CASGLVLWQGAGNTIYF.

CDR3: CASSYSGQPANTEAFF. The CDR3 DNA reads as TGTGCCAGCAGTTACTCGGGGCAGCCCGCGAACACTGAAGCTTTCTTT. The V call is TRBV6-6, the J call TRBJ1-1; maybe TRBD1 (5 bases). Germline CDR1 and CDR2: MNHNY and SVGAGI (reference sequence). This CDR3 has 16 amino acids. The V gene lost 0 bases and the J gene lost 1 base, with 12 bases spanning the gap.

V and J are TRBV5-4 and TRBJ1-4; tentative D call: TRBD1 (5 bases). Trimming pared 3 bases from V and 6 bases from J, leaving 12 bases between. The CDR3 contains 14 residues. The germline V gene encodes CDR1 SGHNT and CDR2 YYREEE (reference sequence). Here the CDR3 reads CASSSRGGDEKLFF. CDR3 in DNA: TGTGCCAGCAGCTCCCGGGGGGGGGATGAAAAACTGTTTTTT.

The CDR3 region is CASSPPGWNYEQYF. Here the CDR3 DNA reads TGTGCCAGCAGCCCCCCGGGTTGGAACTACGAGCAGTACTTC. The V gene is TRBV6-5, the J gene TRBJ2-7; no clear D. The CDR3 is 14 amino acids. Germline CDR1 and CDR2: MNHEY and SVGAGI. The V and J ends lost 6 bases and 3 bases respectively, with 15 bases between them.